This entry lists 15 T cell receptor beta chains sequenced from one sample in a study of blood T cell repertoires in COVID-19. The method was immunoSEQ multiplex PCR; TCRdb's version includes in-frame clones alone and lacks a portion of them. The data contain about 370,000 clones, roughly nine tenths of them singletons. The sample taken for sequencing was peripheral blood. The source of these receptors is a woman aged 25 to 45 with COVID-19, enrolled during active disease.

The chain recombines TRBV12-3 or TRBV12-4 with TRBJ1-1, with TRBD1 matching 7 bases. This CDR3 spans 13 amino acids. With V trimmed by 5 bases and J by 10 bases, 10 bases remained unmatched. The CDR3 coding sequence is TGTGCCAGCAGTCCCCTCCGACAGGGCGCAGCTTTCTTT. Its protein product is CASSPLRQGAAFF.

The gene calls are TRBV18 and TRBJ2-5, with TRBD1 as a possible D gene (6 bases). The CDR3 is 14 residues long. Germline assignment: CDR1 KGHSH and CDR2 LQKENI. V gave up 1 base and J gave up 5 bases, with 11 bases separating them. CDR3 DNA: TGTGCCAGCTCACCACGGGGAACAGGGGAGACCCAGTACTTC. This gives the protein CASSPRGTGETQYF.

The chain combines TRBV29-1 with TRBJ1-2; 7 nucleotides agree with TRBD1. The junction had 13 bases not matched to a gene; V was cut back by 6 bases and J by 6 bases. The germline V gene encodes CDR1 SQVTM and CDR2 ANQGSEA. The CDR3 is 14 amino acids. The chain's CDR3 is CSVDIPGQRDGYTF. The CDR3 DNA reads TGCAGCGTCGATATACCGGGACAGAGAGATGGCTACACCTTC.

This clone was observed a few times. The chain has TRBV6-6 and TRBJ1-1, with D hard to call. The CDR3 extends over 14 amino acids. Germline assignment: CDR1 MNHNY and CDR2 SVGAGI (reference sequence). With 2 bases removed from V and 3 bases from J, the gap between germline ends came to 10 bases. In DNA, the CDR3 is TGTGCCAGCAGTTACCGGGGTGGGGACACTGAAGCTTTCTTT. Protein product: CASSYRGGDTEAFF.

The genes are TRBV15 and TRBJ2-2; possibly TRBD1 for D (5 bases). The V gene's germline CDR1 is LNHNV and CDR2 YYDKDF (reference sequence). The CDR3 totals 15 residues. V lost 0 bases and J 7 bases, leaving 12 bases between the germline ends. The CDR3, as DNA: TGTGCCACCAGCAGAGATTTCAGGGCTGGCGGGGAGCTGTTTTTT. Translated: CATSRDFRAGGELFF.

This chain joins TRBV9 and TRBJ1-4; 8 bases fit TRBD1. This CDR3 is built from 14 residues. Per germline, CDR1 SGDLS and CDR2 YYNGEE. Losses at the gene ends were 4 bases for V and 7 bases for J; bases not matched to a gene: 6. Here the CDR3 reads CASSPGGEGEKLFF. For the CDR3, the DNA is TGTGCCAGCAGCCCAGGGGGCGAGGGTGAAAAACTGTTTTTT. The variable domain in full, with the rest retrieved from reference TRBV9 and TRBJ1-4, is DSGVTQTPKHLITATGQRVTLRCSPRSGDLSVYWYQQSLDQGLQFLIQYYNGEERAKGNILERFSAQQFPDLHSELNLSSLELGDSALYFCASSPGGEGEKLFFGSGTQLSVL.

The rearrangement uses TRBV10-1 and TRBJ1-1, with 7 bases lining up with TRBD1. This CDR3 contains 13 residues. After removal of 5 bases from V and 5 bases from J, the junction contained 5 bases not matched to a gene. In germline, CDR1 is WNHNN, CDR2 SYGVQD (reference sequence). The CDR3 coding sequence is TGCGCCAGCAGTCCGGGACAGAAGACTGAAGCTTTCTTT. As protein: CASSPGQKTEAFF.

The chain carries TRBV27 and TRBJ1-5, with a tentative D call TRBD1 (5 bases). The germline V and J ends were trimmed by 8 bases and 7 bases, with 18 bases remaining between them. The germline gives CDR1 MNHEY, CDR2 SMNVEV (reference sequence). The CDR3 runs 14 residues. The chain's CDR3 is CASSLGGRWQPQHF. The CDR3 DNA follows: TGTGCCAGCTCCCTGGGGGGGAGATGGCAGCCCCAGCATTTT.

The chain has TRBV7-9 and TRBJ2-5, with D hard to call. CDR3 length: 15 residues. Trimming removed 5 bases from V and 6 bases from J, with 19 bases in between. Germline V gene sequence: CDR1 SEHNR, CDR2 FQNEAQ (reference sequence). Here the CDR3 reads CASSEDPSFGKTQYF. CDR3 in DNA: TGTGCCAGCAGCGAGGATCCTTCATTCGGAAAGACCCAGTACTTC.

The V gene is TRBV11-2, the J gene TRBJ2-1; TRBD1 aligns across 7 bases. The J segment lost 4 bases and the V segment lost 1 base, leaving 4 bases of the junction unmatched. Germline V gene data show CDR1 as SGHAT and CDR2 as FQNNGV. CDR3 length: 15 amino acids. The CDR3 sequence is CASSLVQGIYNEQFF. CDR3 coding DNA: TGTGCCAGCAGCTTAGTACAGGGGATTTACAATGAGCAGTTCTTC. Looking up the rest from reference TRBV11-2 and TRBJ2-1 gives the full variable domain: EAGVAQSPRYKIIEKRQSVAFWCNPISGHATLYWYQQILGQGPKLLIQFQNNGVVDDSQLPKDRFSAERLKGVDSTLKIQPAKLEDSAVYLCASSLVQGIYNEQFFGPGTRLTVL.

The chain couples TRBV4-3 to TRBJ2-7; a weak D match, TRBD1 (6 bases). Germline V CDR1 and CDR2: LGHNA, YSLEER. Trimming stripped 1 base from V and 5 bases from J, with 27 bases between. The CDR3 sequence is 19 residues long. The CDR3 here is CASSQAPMGGGDRGNEQYF. The CDR3 coding sequence is TGCGCCAGCAGCCAAGCCCCGATGGGTGGTGGAGATAGGGGGAACGAGCAGTACTTC.

The CDR3 here is CASSEPYSYEQYF. The CDR3 DNA is TGCGCCAGCAGTGAGCCTTACTCCTACGAGCAGTACTTC. The J gene is TRBJ2-7, the V gene TRBV10-2; no firm D call. Germline values: CDR1 WSHSY, CDR2 SAAADI. The length of the CDR3 is 13 residues. The V and J ends lost 2 bases and 0 bases respectively, with 5 bases between them.

The chain couples TRBV27 to TRBJ1-1; 9 bases map to TRBD1. Germline CDR1 and CDR2: MNHEY and SMNVEV (reference sequence). Unmatched junction bases numbered 3, after V lost 2 bases and J lost 5 bases. CDR3 size: 14 residues. The CDR3, as DNA: TGTGCCAGCAGTTTAAGACAGGGGGTTACTGAAGCTTTCTTT. Protein sequence: CASSLRQGVTEAFF.

This rearrangement joins TRBV19 to TRBJ2-2, with 7 bases matching TRBD1. V gave up 8 bases and J gave up 4 bases; unmatched junction bases: 7. Germline V CDR1 and CDR2: LNHDA, SQIVND (reference sequence). This CDR3 is 14 amino acids long. CDR3: CASRRGMGTGELFF. In DNA form, the CDR3 reads TGTGCCAGTCGCAGGGGGATGGGCACCGGGGAGCTGTTTTTT.

V is TRBV27 and J is TRBJ2-7, with 7 nucleotides matching TRBD1. Germline-derived CDR1 and CDR2 are MNHEY and SMNVEV (reference sequence). Trimming took 1 base from V and 6 from J; bases not matched to a gene: 6. This CDR3 is built from 14 residues. The CDR3: CASSLYRGEPEQYF. In nucleotides, the CDR3 is TGTGCCAGCAGTTTATACAGGGGTGAGCCCGAGCAGTACTTC.